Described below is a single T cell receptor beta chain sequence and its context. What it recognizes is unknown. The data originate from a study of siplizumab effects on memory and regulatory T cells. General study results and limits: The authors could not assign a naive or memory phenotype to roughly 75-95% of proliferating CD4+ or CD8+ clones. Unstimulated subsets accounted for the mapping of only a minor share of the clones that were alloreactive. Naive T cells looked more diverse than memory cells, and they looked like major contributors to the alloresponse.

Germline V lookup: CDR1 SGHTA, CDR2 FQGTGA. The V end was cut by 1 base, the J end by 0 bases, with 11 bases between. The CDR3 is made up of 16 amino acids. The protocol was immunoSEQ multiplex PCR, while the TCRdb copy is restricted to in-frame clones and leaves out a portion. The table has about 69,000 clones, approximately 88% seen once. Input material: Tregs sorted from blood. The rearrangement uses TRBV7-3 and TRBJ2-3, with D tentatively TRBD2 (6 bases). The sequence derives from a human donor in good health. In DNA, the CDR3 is TGTGCCAGCAGCTTAAGCCCTAGCGCCAGCACAGATACGCAGTATTTT. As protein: CASSLSPSASTDTQYF.